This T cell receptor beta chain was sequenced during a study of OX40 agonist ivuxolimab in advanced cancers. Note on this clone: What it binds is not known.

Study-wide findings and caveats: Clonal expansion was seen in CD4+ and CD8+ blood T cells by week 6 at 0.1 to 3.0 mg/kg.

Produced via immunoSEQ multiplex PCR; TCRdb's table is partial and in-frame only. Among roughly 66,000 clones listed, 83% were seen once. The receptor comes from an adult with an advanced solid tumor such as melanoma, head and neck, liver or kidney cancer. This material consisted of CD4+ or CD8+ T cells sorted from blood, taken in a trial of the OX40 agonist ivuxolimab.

The CDR3 DNA follows: TGTGCCAGCAGCTTAGAACAGGGGCATCAGCCCCAGCATTTT. It specifies CASSLEQGHQPQHF. V is TRBV7-9 and J is TRBJ1-5; 7 nucleotides agree with TRBD1. The germline V gene encodes CDR1 SEHNR and CDR2 FQNEAQ (reference sequence). The J segment lost 5 bases and the V segment lost 1 base, leaving 2 bases of the junction unmatched. This CDR3 region has 14 residues. Full variable domain (outside the CDR3, taken from reference TRBV7-9 and TRBJ1-5): DTGVSQNPRHKITKRGQNVTFRCDPISEHNRLYWYRQTLGQGPEFLTYFQNEAQLEKSRLLSDRFSAERPKGSFSTLEIQRTEQGDSAMYLCASSLEQGHQPQHFGDGTRLSIL.